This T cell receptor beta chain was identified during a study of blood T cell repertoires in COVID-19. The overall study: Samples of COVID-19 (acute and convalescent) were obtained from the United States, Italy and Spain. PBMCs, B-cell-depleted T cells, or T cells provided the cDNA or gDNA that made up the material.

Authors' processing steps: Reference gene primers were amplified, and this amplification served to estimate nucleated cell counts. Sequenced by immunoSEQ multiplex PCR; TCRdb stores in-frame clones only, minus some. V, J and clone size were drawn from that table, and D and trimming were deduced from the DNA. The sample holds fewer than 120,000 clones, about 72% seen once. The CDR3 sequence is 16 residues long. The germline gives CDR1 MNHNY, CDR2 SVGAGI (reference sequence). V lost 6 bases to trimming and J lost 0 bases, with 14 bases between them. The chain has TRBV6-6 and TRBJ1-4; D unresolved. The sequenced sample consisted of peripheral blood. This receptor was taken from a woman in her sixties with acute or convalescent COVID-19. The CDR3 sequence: CASSPATGTTNEKLFF. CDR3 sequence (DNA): TGTGCCAGCAGCCCCGCTACGGGGACAACTAATGAAAAACTGTTTTTT.